The next 25 T cell receptor beta chains were all read from a single sample in a study of cytomegalovirus exposure and HLA in healthy donors. The study ran its PCR with 60 Vbeta and 13 Jbeta primers. The assay was immunoSEQ multiplex PCR, and TCRdb's table has in-frame clones only and misses some. The sample lists over 150,000 clones; less than 90% were seen once. Material for sequencing was PBMCs. Receptor source: a man aged 45 to 65 in good health and CMV-seronegative.

This sequence joins TRBV10-3 and TRBJ2-7, with D perhaps TRBD2 (5 bases). Germline V lookup: CDR1 ENHRY, CDR2 SYGVKD. V lost 10 bases to trimming and J lost 0 bases, with 16 bases between them. CDR3 length: 14 amino acids. The DNA of the CDR3 is TGTGCCACTCAGGCTACGGGGAGCTCCTACGAGCAGTACTTC. It encodes CATQATGSSYEQYF.

J is TRBJ2-7 and V is TRBV6-5, with D perhaps TRBD1 (5 bases). The V gene lost 5 bases and the J gene lost 3 bases, with 17 bases spanning the gap. Germline CDR1 MNHEY, CDR2 SVGAGI. The CDR3 is 15 residues long. The CDR3 spells CASSRQTFADYEQYF. Written as DNA, the CDR3 is TGTGCCAGCAGTAGACAGACATTCGCCGACTACGAGCAGTACTTC.

A few counts support this clone. The chain employs TRBV4-2 and TRBJ1-5; the D gene is possibly TRBD1 (5 bases). V lost 1 base to trimming and J lost 0 bases, with 7 bases between them. Germline CDR1 reads LGHNA; CDR2 reads YNFKEQ. The CDR3 has 15 residues. The CDR3 nucleotides read TGTGCCAGCAGCCAAGGACAGAATAGCAATCAGCCCCAGCATTTT. Encoded protein: CASSQGQNSNQPQHF.

The rearrangement uses TRBV23-1 and TRBJ1-4, with 9 bases matching TRBD1. TRBV23-1 is sorted into the ORF group, with uncertain function. This CDR3 spans 16 amino acids. Trimming took 0 bases from V and 8 from J; bases not matched to a gene: 7. The CDR3 loop is CASSQSTGQGQEKLFF. As DNA, the CDR3 is TGCGCCAGCAGTCAATCGACGGGACAGGGACAGGAAAAACTGTTTTTT.

The V gene is TRBV5-6, the J gene TRBJ1-2, with D unclear. V was trimmed by 5 bases and J by 8 bases, leaving 22 bases between them. Looked up from germline, CDR1 is SGHDT and CDR2 is YYEEEE. This CDR3 has 15 residues. The DNA for the CDR3 is TGTGCCAGCAGGAGGCAGAACAACCCCTCGCGGGGCTACACCTTC. It yields the protein CASRRQNNPSRGYTF.

The chain combines TRBV5-1 with TRBJ1-1; 7 nucleotides agree with TRBD1. V shed 3 bases, J shed 1 base, and the junction held 6 bases outside the gene matches. There are 15 residues in the CDR3. Germline CDR1 is SGHRS and CDR2 is YFSETQ. In DNA form, the CDR3 reads TGCGCCAGCAGCTCACGACAGGGATCGAACACTGAAGCTTTCTTT. It translates to CASSSRQGSNTEAFF.

This clone was seen just once. This chain links TRBV5-1 with TRBJ2-3; 11 bases align to TRBD2. This CDR3 spans 16 amino acids. Per germline, CDR1 SGHRS and CDR2 YFSETQ. Germline trimming cut 3 bases from V and 5 bases from J; bases unmatched to any gene: 8. The CDR3 loop is CASSSTVAGGLDTQYF. The CDR3 DNA reads TGCGCCAGCAGCTCGACTGTAGCGGGGGGGTTAGATACGCAGTATTTT.

The rearrangement uses TRBV29-1 and TRBJ2-5; D possibly corresponds to TRBD1 (5 bases). V dropped 7 bases and J dropped 1 base, with 13 bases sitting between them. The CDR3 length is 13 residues. CDR1 is SQVTM and CDR2 is ANQGSEA in the germline V gene. The CDR3 protein is CSAPGRFQETQYF. The CDR3 DNA reads TGCAGCGCCCCAGGGCGTTTCCAAGAGACCCAGTACTTC.

The chain is built from TRBV7-9 and TRBJ1-2; TRBD1 aligns across 7 bases. Looked up from germline, CDR1 is SEHNR and CDR2 is FQNEAQ (reference sequence). This CDR3 contains 13 residues. After removal of 5 bases from V and 6 bases from J, the junction contained 6 bases not matched to a gene. The CDR3 DNA reads as TGTGCCAGCAGCACCACAGGGGTTGATGGCTACACCTTC. Its translation: CASSTTGVDGYTF.

V and J are TRBV19 and TRBJ1-1; TRBD1 agrees at 7 bases. The CDR3 spans 14 residues. CDR1 and CDR2 from the germline V gene are LNHDA and SQIVND (reference sequence). With 6 bases clipped from V and 1 base from J, the junction kept 5 bases outside the gene matches. The CDR3 DNA sequence: TGTGCCAGTAGCCGGGGACAGCAGAACACTGAAGCTTTCTTT. This codes for CASSRGQQNTEAFF.

The V call is TRBV5-4, the J call TRBJ2-1; TRBD2 is a possible D gene (5 bases). With 0 bases removed from V and 7 bases from J, the gap between germline ends came to 17 bases. Per germline, CDR1 SGHNT and CDR2 YYREEE (reference sequence). The CDR3 is made up of 16 amino acids. The CDR3 DNA reads TGTGCCAGCAGCTTGGCCCCGGGAATACTCGAGAATGAGCAGTTCTTC. It yields the protein CASSLAPGILENEQFF.

This sequence joins TRBV7-2 and TRBJ2-1, with D hard to call. Germline CDR1 SGHTA, CDR2 FQGNSA. The V end was cut by 4 bases, the J end by 8 bases, with 9 bases between. This CDR3 comprises 12 residues. In DNA form, the CDR3 reads TGTGCCAGCAGCTCCTTATCCTATGAGCAGTTCTTC. The encoded protein is CASSSLSYEQFF.

The chain combines TRBV4-3 with TRBJ2-1, with D hard to call. V lost 0 bases and J 7 bases, leaving 10 bases between the germline ends. The CDR3 extends over 14 amino acids. Germline CDR1 is LGHNA and CDR2 is YSLEER. The CDR3 sequence: CASSQDLGRNEQFF. CDR3 nucleotides: TGCGCCAGCAGCCAAGATTTGGGCCGGAATGAGCAGTTCTTC.

The CDR3 loop is CASSPGFSGNTIYF. In nucleotides, the CDR3 is TGCGCCAGCAGCCCGGGTTTCTCTGGAAACACCATATATTTT. V gene TRBV4-1 combines with J gene TRBJ1-3; D is undetermined. Trimming took off 4 bases at V and 0 bases at J, with 7 bases between the two ends. The CDR3 is 14 amino acids. Germline assignment: CDR1 MGHRA and CDR2 YSYEKL.

CDR3 loop: CASSLGPSGGPSYEQYF. The CDR3 DNA reads TGTGCCAGCAGCTTAGGCCCTAGCGGGGGCCCGTCCTACGAGCAGTACTTC. The chain couples TRBV11-2 to TRBJ2-7; 10 bases match TRBD2. Germline V lookup: CDR1 SGHAT, CDR2 FQNNGV. The CDR3 covers 17 residues. J lost 1 base, V lost 1 base, and 7 bases had no gene match.

This clone was detected once. The chain employs TRBV30 and TRBJ1-5, with D possibly TRBD1 on 6 matching bases. CDR1 and CDR2 (germline): GTSNPN, SVGIG (reference sequence). This CDR3 is built from 16 residues. Trimming removed 2 bases from V and 4 bases from J, with 18 bases in between. The CDR3 nucleotides are TGTGCCTGGAGTCCAGGGGACGGCCTCTTTAATCAGCCCCAGCATTTT. Translating it yields CAWSPGDGLFNQPQHF.

The CDR3 nucleotides read TGTGCCAGCAGCTCCCGACTAGCGGGAGGCAATAACGAGCAGTACTTC. It is translated as CASSSRLAGGNNEQYF. The chain couples TRBV7-9 to TRBJ2-7, with 13 bases fitting TRBD2. Germline assignment: CDR1 SEHNR and CDR2 FQNEAQ (reference sequence). V lost 4 bases and J lost 5; bases outside the gene matches: 8. There are 16 residues in the CDR3.

The V gene is TRBV5-4, the J gene TRBJ2-3; 13 nucleotides line up with TRBD2. With 4 bases clipped from V and 2 bases from J, the junction kept 7 bases outside the gene matches. This CDR3 is built from 17 residues. In germline, CDR1 is SGHNT, CDR2 YYREEE (reference sequence). The CDR3 region is CASSAMTSGGPTDTQYF. In DNA form, the CDR3 reads TGTGCCAGCAGCGCCATGACTAGCGGGGGGCCCACAGATACGCAGTATTTT.

This clone showed up just a few times. The J gene is TRBJ2-7, the V gene TRBV4-2; TRBD1 matches at 8 bases. CDR1 is LGHNA, CDR2 YNFKEQ, per germline. V lost 3 bases to trimming and J lost 3 bases; unmatched junction nucleotides: 10. This CDR3 spans 16 amino acids. The CDR3 region is CASSHAQDREVYEQYF. The CDR3 nucleotides read TGTGCCAGCAGCCACGCCCAGGACAGGGAAGTCTACGAGCAGTACTTC.

The chain employs TRBV30 and TRBJ2-3, with a possible D match to TRBD2 (6 bases). The CDR3 runs to 13 residues. V lost 1 base to trimming and J lost 4 bases, with 9 bases between them. CDR1 and CDR2 (germline): GTSNPN, SVGIG (reference sequence). The CDR3 loop is CAWSGSGADTQYF. The CDR3 DNA is TGTGCCTGGAGTGGGTCGGGAGCAGATACGCAGTATTTT.

The chain recombines TRBV19 with TRBJ1-1; TRBD1 matches 7 bases. The CDR3 extends over 16 amino acids. CDR1 is LNHDA and CDR2 is SQIVND in the germline V gene (reference sequence). Trimming took 0 bases from V and 6 from J; bases not matched to a gene: 10. The CDR3 nucleotides are TGTGCCAGTAGTATAGATCGGGACAGACGCACCTCTGAAGCTTTCTTT. Translated, it gives CASSIDRDRRTSEAFF.

The chain links TRBV7-3 to TRBJ2-1; TRBD1 agrees at 7 bases. Germline CDR1 SGHTA, CDR2 FQGTGA. Losses at the gene ends were 2 bases for V and 1 base for J; bases not matched to a gene: 5. The CDR3 is 16 residues long. CDR3 loop: CASSLVDRASYNEQFF. The DNA of the CDR3 is TGTGCCAGCAGCTTAGTCGACAGGGCGTCCTACAATGAGCAGTTCTTC.

This clone was observed a handful of times. The V and J genes are TRBV9 and TRBJ1-5; D is unresolved. This CDR3 has 14 residues. Trimming cost V 3 bases and J 9 bases, with 16 bases left between them. Germline V lookup: CDR1 SGDLS, CDR2 YYNGEE. The CDR3 DNA reads as TGTGCCAGCAGCGCCGAGGGCCCTATAGGGCCCCAGCATTTT. This sequence encodes CASSAEGPIGPQHF.

The chain links TRBV7-9 to TRBJ1-2, with a tentative D call TRBD1 (5 bases). CDR1 is SEHNR and CDR2 is FQNEAQ in the germline V gene (reference sequence). V was pared by 8 bases and J by 8 bases, with 21 bases between. This CDR3 contains 14 residues. This CDR3 is CASRQGGADKGYTF. The CDR3 bases are TGTGCCAGCCGCCAGGGCGGGGCAGATAAAGGCTACACCTTC.

This clone was seen only a few times. V usage is TRBV7-6 and J usage is TRBJ1-3; no firm D call. This CDR3 has 17 residues. Trimming stripped 6 bases from V and 0 bases from J, with 18 bases between. Germline V gene lookup returns CDR1 SGHVS and CDR2 FNYEAQ. CDR3 loop: CASSPSRMGGSGNTIYF. Here the CDR3 DNA reads TGTGCCAGCAGTCCCTCGAGGATGGGAGGCTCTGGAAACACCATATATTTT.